This section outlines one T cell receptor (beta chain) sequence together with its context. Its target is not known. From the PCR reads, TCRdb re-called clones with MiXCR. The sample contains roughly 27,000 clones, roughly 13% of which appear only once. Treatment of any kind had been given to no patient before thyroid surgery. CDR3 length: 15 amino acids. Germline loops: CDR1 SGHVS, CDR2 FQNEAQ. V lost 1 base and J 2 bases, leaving 10 bases between the germline ends. The data are from a study of metastatic and nonmetastatic thyroid tumors. Study results and caveats: TCR beta diversity was reportedly significantly higher in malignant thyroid tumors than benign nodules, in blood and tumor.

This receptor was identified in a female donor with papillary thyroid cancer or a benign thyroid nodule (not recorded which). Some clones in this sample may be carry-over from other donors' samples. The source material was blood. The V and J genes are TRBV7-8 and TRBJ2-3; D is undetermined. This chain's CDR3 is CASSLGCLTTDTQYF. CDR3 nucleotide sequence: TGTGCCAGCAGCTTAGGATGCCTTACCACAGATACGCAGTATTTT.